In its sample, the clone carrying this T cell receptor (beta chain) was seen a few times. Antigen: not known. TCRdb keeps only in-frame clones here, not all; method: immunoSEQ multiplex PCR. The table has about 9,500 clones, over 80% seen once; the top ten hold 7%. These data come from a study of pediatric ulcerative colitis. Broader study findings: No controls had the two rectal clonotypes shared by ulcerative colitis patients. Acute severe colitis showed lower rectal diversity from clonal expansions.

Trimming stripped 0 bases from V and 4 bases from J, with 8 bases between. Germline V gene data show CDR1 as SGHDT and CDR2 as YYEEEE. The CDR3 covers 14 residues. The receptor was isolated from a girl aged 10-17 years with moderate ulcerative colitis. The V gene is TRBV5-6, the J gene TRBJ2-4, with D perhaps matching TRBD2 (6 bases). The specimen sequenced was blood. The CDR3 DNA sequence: TGTGCCAGCAGCTTGGCGGCGGGAAAAAACATTCAGTACTTC. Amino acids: CASSLAAGKNIQYF.